The clone carrying this TCR beta chain was recorded at least ten times. These data originate in a study of CD8+CD57+ T cells in acquired aplastic anemia. The use of genomic DNA as template underpinned the TCR beta VDJ and CDR3 profiling. TCRdb processed the reads anew with MiXCR; each CDR3 protein has one entry. The table lists about 220,000 distinct CDR3 sequences, 34% of them singletons, with around 1.1% in the top ten. V shed 7 bases and J 3 bases; nucleotides not matched to a gene: 12. Per the germline V gene, CDR1 is SGHVS and CDR2 is FQNEAQ. The CDR3 runs 16 residues. Sequenced: sorted CD4+, CD8+, or CD8+CD57+ T cells (not recorded which) from PBMCs. The sequence was obtained from a human donor in good health, serving as a control. This rearrangement joins TRBV7-8 to TRBJ2-7; 10 nucleotides line up with TRBD2. CDR3 nucleotides: TGTGCCAGCACCCCCATGGCTAGCGGGGGTTACTACGAGCAGTACTTC. Translation gives CASTPMASGGYYEQYF.